This record looks at one TCR beta chain sequence and its context. No antigen is known for it. A read error is possible here, since a much larger clone lies one base away. This record comes from a study of human T cells and chemical hapten exposure (dated by TCRdb to the early 2020s). With regard to the full study: For sensitization, 2% DPC in acetone was applied to a roughly 2 cm by roughly 2 cm area of upper inner arm skin. Patients additionally received weekly therapeutic DPC doses to the scalp throughout the approximately 25-week study period. Patch testing was performed on the upper back with Finn chambers containing 0.01% DPC, and the patch tests were scored after 6 days according to International Contact Dermatitis Research Group standards. The patient cohort, mostly female, included alopecia areata with under or over 50% scalp involvement, alopecia totalis and alopecia universalis. Libraries were pooled for sequencing, and variation in per-sample TCR yields was attributed mainly to small differences in library volumes within the pool. The study tracked peripheral blood TCR repertoire changes in vivo during primary and secondary sensitization to the hapten diphenylcyclopropenone (DPC) in alopecia patients. Blood samples were taken from patients before sensitization (week 0) and at 2, 6 and about 24 weeks after DPC sensitization. Nearly 30 alopecia patients gave blood for TCR sequencing at one to four time points (pre-sensitization, 2, 6 and 24 weeks). Paper-wide results and their limitations: Repeated subsampling changed both the strength of the expansion versus patch-test correlation and the threshold at which that correlation became significant. No change with DPC sensitization was found in the number of TCRs above 1 in 1000 frequency, and no evidence of global repertoire structure alterations was found. All patients had alopecia, a presumed autoimmune disease, so their immune response might differ from that of healthy individuals. Patch test score correlated positively with the number of PT1 expanded TCRs, reaching significance at thresholds 8, 16 and 32 but not at 4. Expanded TCRs formed significantly more large CDR3 similarity clusters than pre-sensitization or healthy control sets, consistent with antigen-driven responses.

The receptor library was made with RACE. The reads were generated on a NextSeq 500. During library preparation, unique molecular identifiers were attached to individual cDNA molecules so that TCRs could be counted in a quantitative, reproducible way. Each blood RNA sample was used to sequence both TCR alpha and TCR beta chains. The authors' pipeline ran thus. The median number of TCRs per sample was some 100,000, ranging from about 20,000 to 750,000. V, J and CDR3 annotation of the TCR reads was carried out using the Decombinator software suite. To make PS versus PT1 abundance plots, every sample was subsampled to the same number of TCRs (28,000). TCRs were defined as expanded if absent before sensitization and observed at least eight times at the 2-week time point. TCRdb passed the public sequencing reads through fastp at Q25 and MiXCR, retaining productive beta sequences. All rows with the same CDR3 protein become a single entry with the most common DNA and genes. These V and J calls originate from TCRdb's pipeline instead of the authors' own analysis. Across this sample there are 85,000 to 95,000 distinct CDR3 sequences, with approximately 9.9% seen only once. Of the sample, roughly 2.3% falls within the top ten clones.

CDR1 MNHEY and CDR2 SVGAGI were looked up in the germline V gene. From the cysteine through the phenylalanine, the CDR3 covers 17 amino acids. CDR3 DNA is the only sequence kept; it has 51 bases, read in frame from the first base. What the time point label conveys for this sample: patch test 2, 6 weeks after DPC sensitization. The treatment or condition label here, explained by the study, means: therapeutic diphenylcyclopropenone sensitization with weekly scalp DPC. At every patch-test visit, the blood draw took place before the patch test was put on. Eligible patients were aged 18 to 70, diagnosed with alopecia, deemed suitable for DPC therapy, and excluded if pregnant. Total RNA was extracted from unfractionated whole blood that had been collected in Tempus Blood RNA tubes.

This receptor was taken from a man aged 35 to 55 with alopecia areata. Some clones in this sample may be carry-over from other donors' samples. The chain couples TRBV6-5 to TRBJ2-2, and TRBD2 may be the D gene, going by 5 matching bases. The specimen was whole blood, collected in connection with sensitization to the hapten diphenylcyclopropenone (DPC). The nucleotides are TGTGCCGGCAGTTACCGGATCCGGGGATGGGGAAGAGGGGAGCTGTTTTTT. It is translated as CAGSYRIRGWGRGELFF.